A selection of T cell receptor beta chains follows, all from one sample in a study of T cells after yellow fever vaccination. TCRdb reprocessed the 5' RACE reads with MiXCR, giving one entry per CDR3 protein. The table lists about 140,000 distinct CDR3 sequences, 7.7% of them singletons. The sequencing here drew on CD4+ T cells sorted from PBMCs, taken 5 days after the yellow fever booster vaccination. All receptors come from a man aged 25-40 years who received the YFV17D yellow fever vaccine. The CDR3 runs from the conserved cysteine through the conserved F or W. D genes are given only for firm matches. Clone size is stated in some rows and not others, as once, few, many or a class when expanded.

V: TRBV20-1
size: many
J: TRBJ2-3
D: TRBD2
CDR3: CSSTSGGEDTQYF
DNA: TGCAGTTCGACTAGCGGGGGGGAGGATACGCAGTATTTT

V: TRBV14
size: many
J: TRBJ2-1
D: .
CDR3: CASSHQLRGRNEQFF
DNA: TGTGCCAGCAGCCACCAACTTCGGGGCCGGAATGAGCAGTTCTTC

V: TRBV3-1
size: many
J: TRBJ2-1
D: TRBD2
CDR3: CASSPGLAGSYNEQFF
DNA: TGTGCCAGCAGCCCTGGACTAGCGGGCTCCTACAATGAGCAGTTCTTC

V: TRBV25-1
size: many
J: TRBJ2-1
D: TRBD1
CDR3: CASSEQQGQEQFF
DNA: TGTGCCAGCAGTGAACAACAGGGGCAGGAGCAGTTCTTC

V: TRBV20-1
size: many
J: TRBJ2-6
D: .
CDR3: CSASTSGANVLTF
DNA: TGTAGTGCCTCAACGTCGGGGGCCAACGTCCTGACTTTC

V: TRBV20-1
size: many
J: TRBJ2-1
D: .
CDR3: CSAPGRYNEQFF
DNA: TGCAGTGCGCCGGGGAGGTACAATGAGCAGTTCTTC

V: TRBV5-1
size: many
J: TRBJ1-2
D: TRBD1
CDR3: CASSLTGGAGGYTF
DNA: TGCGCCAGCAGCCTCACAGGGGGCGCGGGGGGCTACACCTTC

V: TRBV3-1
size: .
J: TRBJ2-3
D: .
CDR3: CATTQEGTAVGTDTQYF
DNA: TGTGCCACCACCCAAGAGGGAACCGCCGTTGGCACAGATACGCAGTATTTT

V: TRBV7-2
size: many
J: TRBJ2-7
D: TRBD2
CDR3: CASSVSGVQGEQYF
DNA: TGTGCCAGCAGCGTTAGCGGGGTGCAGGGCGAGCAGTACTTC

V: TRBV3-1
size: many
J: TRBJ2-5
D: .
CDR3: CASSHGLQKETQYF
DNA: TGTGCCAGCAGCCACGGTCTCCAGAAAGAGACCCAGTACTTC

V: TRBV5-6
size: many
J: TRBJ1-5
D: .
CDR3: CASSSATGPQHF
DNA: TGTGCCAGCAGCTCAGCCACGGGGCCCCAGCATTTT

V: TRBV29-1
size: many
J: TRBJ1-4
D: .
CDR3: CSVLRQGYEKLFF
DNA: TGCAGCGTTCTAAGGCAGGGGTACGAAAAACTGTTTTTT

V: TRBV4-3
size: many
J: TRBJ2-5
D: .
CDR3: CASSQDNGETQYF
DNA: TGCGCCAGCAGCCAAGATAACGGAGAGACCCAGTACTTC

V: TRBV5-4
size: many
J: TRBJ2-7
D: TRBD2
CDR3: CASSLLGRAVDEQYF
DNA: TGTGCCAGCAGCTTGCTAGGGAGGGCCGTCGACGAGCAGTACTTC

V: TRBV20-1
size: many
J: TRBJ2-1
D: .
CDR3: CSARGGAPYNEQFF
DNA: TGCAGTGCTAGAGGTGGGGCTCCCTACAATGAGCAGTTCTTC

V: TRBV27
size: many
J: TRBJ2-4
D: TRBD1
CDR3: CASSSNRDRVVNIQYF
DNA: TGTGCCAGCAGTTCCAACCGGGACAGGGTTGTAAACATTCAGTACTTC

V: TRBV21-1
size: many
J: TRBJ2-7
D: .
CDR3: CASSKYERGPHEQYF
DNA: TGTGCCAGCAGCAAATATGAGCGGGGGCCCCACGAGCAGTACTTC

V: TRBV20-1
size: many
J: TRBJ2-5
D: TRBD1
CDR3: CSALTGVETQYF
DNA: TGCAGTGCTTTGACAGGGGTAGAGACCCAGTACTTC

V: TRBV7-2
size: many
J: TRBJ2-1
D: .
CDR3: CASSLAFSLEPYNEQFF
DNA: TGTGCCAGCAGCTTAGCATTTTCACTAGAACCCTACAATGAGCAGTTCTTC

V: TRBV20-1
size: many
J: TRBJ2-3
D: TRBD2
CDR3: CSASGAGGTDTQYF
DNA: TGCAGTGCTAGCGGGGCGGGAGGGACAGATACGCAGTATTTT

V: TRBV5-1
size: many
J: TRBJ1-1
D: .
CDR3: CASRPNLGQNTEAFF
DNA: TGCGCCAGCAGACCCAACCTGGGACAGAACACTGAAGCTTTCTTT

V: TRBV11-2
size: many
J: TRBJ2-7
D: .
CDR3: CASSLFSAGIEQYF
DNA: TGTGCCAGCAGCTTGTTTTCAGCGGGTATCGAGCAGTACTTC

V: TRBV6-5
size: few
J: TRBJ1-6
D: .
CDR3: CASSYGPYSPLHF
DNA: TGTGCCAGCAGTTACGGACCATATTCACCCCTCCACTTT

V: TRBV7-8
size: many
J: TRBJ1-2
D: .
CDR3: CASSLAGQGTNYGYTF
DNA: TGTGCCAGCAGCTTAGCCGGCCAGGGCACAAACTATGGCTACACCTTC

V: TRBV3-1
size: many
J: TRBJ2-7
D: TRBD2
CDR3: CASSPSTSGRTPYEQYF
DNA: TGTGCCAGCAGCCCATCCACTAGCGGGCGAACCCCCTACGAGCAGTACTTC

V: TRBV24-1
size: many
J: TRBJ1-2
D: TRBD1
CDR3: CATSDSNHNRGFRGYTF
DNA: TGTGCCACCAGTGACTCCAATCATAACAGGGGTTTTCGCGGCTACACCTTC

V: TRBV20-1
size: many
J: TRBJ2-1
D: .
CDR3: CSARHPASPFGEQFF
DNA: TGCAGTGCTAGACATCCGGCGTCGCCGTTCGGTGAGCAGTTCTTC

V: TRBV29-1
size: many
J: TRBJ2-7
D: .
CDR3: CSVATGRGEQYF
DNA: TGCAGCGTTGCCACCGGCAGAGGGGAGCAGTACTTC

V: TRBV30
size: .
J: TRBJ2-7
D: .
CDR3: CAWSGGGSFYEQYF
DNA: TGTGCCTGGAGTGGAGGAGGGTCTTTCTACGAGCAGTACTTC

V: TRBV6-2/TRBV6-3
size: many
J: TRBJ2-7
D: TRBD1
CDR3: CASSFVTGATYEQYF
DNA: TGTGCCAGCAGTTTTGTGACAGGGGCCACCTACGAGCAGTACTTC

V: TRBV24-1
size: many
J: TRBJ2-1
D: TRBD1
CDR3: CATSDPGTGVYEQFF
DNA: TGTGCCACCAGTGACCCCGGGACAGGGGTATATGAGCAGTTCTTC

V: TRBV11-2
size: few
J: TRBJ1-1
D: .
CDR3: CASSQGNTEAFF
DNA: TGTGCCAGCAGCCAAGGGAACACTGAAGCTTTCTTT

V: TRBV7-2
size: many
J: TRBJ2-5
D: TRBD1
CDR3: CASSSLPTGGRQETQYF
DNA: TGTGCCAGCAGCTCCTTGCCCACAGGGGGCCGACAAGAGACCCAGTACTTC

V: TRBV7-2
size: .
J: TRBJ2-3
D: .
CDR3: CASSFGAGSHVETQYF
DNA: TGTGCCAGCAGCTTCGGGGCGGGGTCACATGTGGAGACGCAGTATTTT

V: TRBV28
size: .
J: TRBJ1-1
D: TRBD1
CDR3: CASSLFRGDRGEAFF
DNA: TGTGCCAGCAGCCTATTCCGGGGGGACAGGGGTGAAGCTTTCTTT

V: TRBV10-2
size: few
J: TRBJ2-1
D: .
CDR3: CASSDTTQFF
DNA: TGCGCCAGCAGTGACACCACGCAGTTCTTC

V: TRBV28
size: many
J: TRBJ2-7
D: TRBD2
CDR3: CASSPSGSSYEQYF
DNA: TGTGCCAGCAGTCCCAGCGGGAGCTCCTACGAGCAGTACTTC

V: TRBV7-8
size: many
J: TRBJ1-5
D: TRBD1
CDR3: CASSLMGSGQRNQPQHF
DNA: TGTGCCAGCAGCTTAATGGGTTCGGGACAGCGCAATCAGCCCCAGCATTTT

V: TRBV6-1
size: many
J: TRBJ1-4
D: .
CDR3: CASSRRQSEKLFF
DNA: TGTGCCAGCAGTCGGAGACAGTCGGAAAAACTGTTTTTT

V: TRBV30
size: .
J: TRBJ1-1
D: .
CDR3: CAWSLGLNTEAFF
DNA: TGTGCCTGGAGTTTAGGGTTAAACACTGAAGCTTTCTTT

V: TRBV4-3
size: few
J: TRBJ1-1
D: TRBD1
CDR3: CASSRGGTGGQAFF
DNA: TGCGCCAGCAGCCGGGGAGGGACAGGGGGTCAAGCTTTCTTT

V: TRBV19
size: many
J: TRBJ2-2
D: .
CDR3: CASSLQGSVGELFF
DNA: TGTGCCAGTAGTTTACAGGGTTCGGTTGGGGAGCTGTTTTTT

V: TRBV5-1
size: many
J: TRBJ2-5
D: TRBD2
CDR3: CASSLAVSGGETQYF
DNA: TGCGCCAGCAGCTTGGCCGTTAGCGGGGGGGAGACCCAGTACTTC

V: TRBV4-2
size: .
J: TRBJ2-5
D: TRBD2
CDR3: CASSHSSGQETQYF
DNA: TGTGCCAGCAGCCATTCTAGCGGTCAAGAGACCCAGTACTTC

V: TRBV20-1
size: few
J: TRBJ2-3
D: TRBD2
CDR3: CSARTSLLTDTQYF
DNA: TGCAGTGCCAGGACTAGTCTTCTCACAGATACGCAGTATTTT

V: TRBV5-5
size: few
J: TRBJ2-7
D: .
CDR3: CASRAQVRWDYEQYF
DNA: TGTGCCAGCAGGGCGCAGGTACGGTGGGACTACGAGCAGTACTTC

V: TRBV3-1
size: many
J: TRBJ2-3
D: .
CDR3: CASSRPGLPTTDTQYF
DNA: TGTGCCAGCAGCCGACCGGGACTCCCTACCACAGATACGCAGTATTTT

V: TRBV20-1
size: .
J: TRBJ2-6
D: TRBD1
CDR3: CCARSSGTGLVGANVLTF
DNA: TGCTGTGCTAGATCTTCCGGGACAGGCCTTGTTGGGGCCAACGTCCTGACTTTC

V: TRBV5-1
size: many
J: TRBJ2-5
D: .
CDR3: CASSLERHIETQYF
DNA: TGCGCCAGCAGCTTGGAGCGGCACATAGAGACCCAGTACTTC

V: TRBV11-3
size: many
J: TRBJ2-5
D: TRBD2
CDR3: CASSQLAGGQETQYF
DNA: TGTGCCAGCAGCCAACTAGCGGGAGGGCAAGAGACCCAGTACTTC